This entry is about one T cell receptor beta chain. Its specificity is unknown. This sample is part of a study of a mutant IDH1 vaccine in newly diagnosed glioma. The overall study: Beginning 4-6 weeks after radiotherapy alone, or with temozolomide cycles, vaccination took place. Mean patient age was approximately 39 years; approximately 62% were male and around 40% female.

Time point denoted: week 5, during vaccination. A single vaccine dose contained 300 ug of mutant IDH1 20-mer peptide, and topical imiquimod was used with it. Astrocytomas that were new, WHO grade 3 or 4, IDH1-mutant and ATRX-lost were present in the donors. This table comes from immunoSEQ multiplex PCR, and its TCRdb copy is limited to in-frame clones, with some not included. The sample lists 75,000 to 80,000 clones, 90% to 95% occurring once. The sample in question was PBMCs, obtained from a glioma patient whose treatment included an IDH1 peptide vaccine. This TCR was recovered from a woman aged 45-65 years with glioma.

The CDR3 protein is CASSLSASGRGNTQYF. The CDR3 nucleotides are TGTGCCAGCAGTTTATCAGCTAGCGGGAGAGGAAATACGCAGTATTTT. The chain employs TRBV28 and TRBJ2-3, with TRBD2 identical over 10 bases. The length of the CDR3 is 16 residues. Per germline, CDR1 MDHEN and CDR2 SYDVKM. The V and J ends lost 1 base and 7 bases, in that order; junction bases with no gene match: 8.